What follows describes a single T cell receptor (beta chain). Its target is unknown. The V segment lost 5 bases and the J segment 1 base; nucleotides outside the gene matches: 9. Germline V gene sequence: CDR1 SGHVS, CDR2 FNYEAQ. The CDR3 covers 16 residues. The data were obtained in a study of cytomegalovirus exposure and HLA in healthy donors. Study-level results: In a later analysis, TCR beta V- and J-gene trimming showed a link to a missense DCLRE1C variant. What was likely a sequencing artifact was a cluster of highly shared sequence variants.

The PCR ran on 60 Vbeta and 13 Jbeta primers. Repertoires were generated with immunoSEQ multiplex PCR, while TCRdb's copy carries only in-frame clones and drops some. In the table there are 65,000 or so clones, more than 75% of which are singletons. This sequence originates from a girl aged 5-17 years in good health and CMV-seropositive. Specimen: PBMCs. The chain employs TRBV7-6 and TRBJ1-1; the match to TRBD1 covers 8 bases. The CDR3 protein is CASSASYRGRNTEAFF. CDR3 nucleotide sequence: TGTGCCAGCAGCGCCTCATACAGGGGGAGGAACACTGAAGCTTTCTTT.